The 26 T cell receptor beta chains below all came from one sample that was sequenced in a study of T cell responses to AZD1222 COVID-19 vaccine. Some clones are missing from TCRdb's copy, which holds only in-frame ones; the method was immunoSEQ multiplex PCR. Here the sample spans about 120,000 clones, around 85% being singletons. The input for sequencing was peripheral blood, taken on day 0 of MenACWY control vaccination. These receptor sequences come from an adult in good health.

This clone appeared a single time. The chain links TRBV7-9 to TRBJ2-1, with D tentatively TRBD1 or TRBD2 (5 bases each). Trimming removed 5 bases from V and 6 bases from J, with 17 bases in between. CDR3 size: 15 residues. The V gene's germline CDR1 is SEHNR and CDR2 FQNEAQ (reference sequence). Here the CDR3 reads CASSPGRDGFNEQFF. The CDR3 bases are TGTGCCAGCAGCCCCGGACGGGACGGATTCAATGAGCAGTTCTTC.

The chain combines TRBV19 with TRBJ1-5; D ambiguous. This CDR3 comprises 15 residues. The V end lost 3 bases, the J end lost 3 bases, and 12 bases lay between the germline ends. CDR1 and CDR2 (germline): LNHDA, SQIVND (reference sequence). CDR3 nucleotides: TGTGCCAGTAGTATTTCGGCGTCAGACAATCAGCCCCAGCATTTT. The encoded protein is CASSISASDNQPQHF.

The chain employs TRBV6-6 and TRBJ2-3; TRBD1 matches 8 bases. CDR3 length equals 19 residues. V lost 5 bases and J lost 3; bases outside the gene matches: 19. The germline gives CDR1 MNHNY, CDR2 SVGAGI (reference sequence). In DNA, the CDR3 is TGTGCCAGCAGTCTACTAAGGACAGGGCCTACCGTCGGGACAGATACGCAGTATTTT. Translating gives CASSLLRTGPTVGTDTQYF.

J is TRBJ1-4 and V is TRBV28, with D tentatively TRBD1 (6 bases). V lost 6 bases and J lost 7, with 21 bases in between. The germline V gene encodes CDR1 MDHEN and CDR2 SYDVKM. The CDR3 has 16 amino acids. CDR3 coding DNA: TGTGCCAGCAGCCCGCGGTCAGGGGTTGGGAGTGAAAAACTGTTTTTT. As protein: CASSPRSGVGSEKLFF.

The gene calls are TRBV28 and TRBJ1-2; possible D gene TRBD1, 5 bases. The length of the CDR3 is 16 residues. V lost 6 bases, J lost 4 bases, and 21 bases lay in between. Germline V gene sequence: CDR1 MDHEN, CDR2 SYDVKM. CDR3 bases: TGTGCCAGCAGGGGAGGGGAGGGTGGAGTTTCCTATGGCTACACCTTC. It yields the protein CASRGGEGGVSYGYTF.

The chain links TRBV27 to TRBJ2-3; 13 bases are shared with TRBD2. The germline V gene has CDR1 MNHEY and CDR2 SMNVEV (reference sequence). V was clipped by 4 bases and J by 5 bases; unmatched bases: 3. This CDR3 has 15 amino acids. CDR3 sequence: CASSSTSGGRDTQYF. The CDR3 nucleotides read TGTGCCAGCAGTTCGACTAGCGGGGGGCGAGATACGCAGTATTTT.

The chain carries TRBV7-2 and TRBJ2-1; D perhaps matches TRBD2 (5 bases). The germline gives CDR1 SGHTA, CDR2 FQGNSA. The CDR3 extends over 15 amino acids. Trimming cost V 5 bases and J 1 base, with 12 bases left between them. The CDR3 here is CASSPGVESYNEQFF. The CDR3 DNA is TGTGCCAGCAGCCCCGGGGTTGAGTCCTACAATGAGCAGTTCTTC.

The chain has TRBV27 and TRBJ1-5, with TRBD1 identical over 8 bases. The CDR3 loop spans 18 amino acids. Unmatched junction bases numbered 12, after V lost 1 base and J lost 4 bases. Germline loops: CDR1 MNHEY, CDR2 SMNVEV (reference sequence). The CDR3 loop is CASSLFPPDRAYNQPQHF. In DNA, the CDR3 is TGTGCCAGCAGTTTATTCCCTCCGGACAGGGCATATAATCAGCCCCAGCATTTT.

J is TRBJ1-6 and V is TRBV5-6, with D possibly matching TRBD1 (6 bases). This CDR3 region has 13 residues. Germline V gene lookup returns CDR1 SGHDT and CDR2 YYEEEE. Trimming left V 4 bases short and J 11 bases short, with 13 bases between. The DNA of the CDR3 is TGTGCCAGCAGCGCCGGACAGACGGCACCCCTCCACTTT. Its translation: CASSAGQTAPLHF.

The J gene is TRBJ1-6, the V gene TRBV19, with 8 bases lining up with TRBD1. From germline, CDR1 is LNHDA and CDR2 SQIVND (reference sequence). With 0 bases clipped from V and 6 bases from J, the junction kept 1 base outside the gene matches. This CDR3 comprises 15 residues. The CDR3, as DNA: TGTGCCAGTAGTATAGACGGACAGGGTAATTCACCCCTCCACTTT. Protein product: CASSIDGQGNSPLHF.

The rearrangement joins TRBV5-1 to TRBJ2-4, with D perhaps being TRBD1 or TRBD2 (5 bases each). Germline assignment: CDR1 SGHRS and CDR2 YFSETQ. The CDR3 is 17 residues long. The V end was cut by 4 bases, the J end by 2 bases, with 19 bases between. CDR3: CASSPGDGRYSKNIQYF. The CDR3 bases are TGCGCCAGCAGCCCCGGGGACGGCCGGTATTCCAAAAACATTCAGTACTTC. The variable domain in full, completed from reference TRBV5-1 and TRBJ2-4, reads KAGVTQTPRYLIKTRGQQVTLSCSPISGHRSVSWYQQTPGQGLQFLFEYFSETQRNKGNFPGRFSGRQFSNSRSEMNVSTLELGDSALYLCASSPGDGRYSKNIQYFGAGTRLSVL.

V is TRBV20-1 and J is TRBJ1-2; D gene ambiguous. The CDR3 has 11 residues. Germline values: CDR1 DFQATT, CDR2 SNEGSKA (reference sequence). Trimming took off 7 bases at V and 6 bases at J, with 12 bases between the two ends. The DNA of the CDR3 is TGCAGTGGTCTAGGGTCCCATGGCTACACCTTC. This translates into CSGLGSHGYTF.

This chain joins TRBV9 and TRBJ2-3; TRBD2 might be the D (6 bases). The germline V gene has CDR1 SGDLS and CDR2 YYNGEE. The CDR3 loop spans 14 amino acids. Trimming stripped 1 base from V and 4 bases from J, with 10 bases between. For the CDR3, the DNA is TGTGCCAGCAGCGTAATACCGGGGGCAGATACGCAGTATTTT. It codes for CASSVIPGADTQYF. Using reference TRBV9 and TRBJ2-3 for the parts outside the CDR3, the full variable domain is DSGVTQTPKHLITATGQRVTLRCSPRSGDLSVYWYQQSLDQGLQFLIQYYNGEERAKGNILERFSAQQFPDLHSELNLSSLELGDSALYFCASSVIPGADTQYFGPGTRLTVL.

The chain recombines TRBV2 with TRBJ1-2, with D possibly TRBD1 on 6 matching bases. From germline, CDR1 is SNHLY and CDR2 FYNNEI. Trimming cost V 3 bases and J 1 base, with 12 bases left between them. The CDR3 sequence is 15 residues long. The CDR3: CASSDQGLINYGYTF. CDR3 DNA: TGTGCCAGCAGTGATCAGGGGCTTATTAACTATGGCTACACCTTC.

J is TRBJ2-4 and V is TRBV19; tentatively, D is TRBD1 (5 bases). This CDR3 region has 13 residues. The V and J ends lost 5 bases and 4 bases respectively, with 9 bases between them. Germline V gene sequence: CDR1 LNHDA, CDR2 SQIVND (reference sequence). DNA for the CDR3: TGTGCCAGTAGTGGGGCAGATAAAAACATTCAGTACTTC. This sequence encodes CASSGADKNIQYF.

The V and J genes are TRBV21-1 and TRBJ1-6; TRBD1, the table's D call, lacks a check against the DNA. TRBV21-1 is tagged as a pseudogene. CDR3 size: 18 residues. The CDR3 is CASSVRKPGTVDNSPLHF. The DNA for the CDR3 is TGTGCCAGCAGCGTACGAAAGCCCGGGACAGTTGATAATTCACCCCTCCACTTT.

V usage is TRBV2 and J usage is TRBJ1-2, with 10 bases lining up with TRBD1. Germline V lookup: CDR1 SNHLY, CDR2 FYNNEI. This CDR3 is 15 amino acids long. V shed 5 bases and J 4 bases; nucleotides not matched to a gene: 7. CDR3 residues: CASSRGQGMVYGYTF. The CDR3 bases are TGTGCCAGCAGTAGGGGACAGGGGATGGTCTATGGCTACACCTTC.

This clone was recorded a few times. For the CDR3, the DNA is TGTGCCAGCATTCTTCGGACAGGGAACCCTTCACCCCTCCACTTT. It translates to CASILRTGNPSPLHF. The chain carries TRBV28 and TRBJ1-6; 8 bases are a match to TRBD1. The CDR3 covers 15 residues. After removal of 7 bases from V and 9 bases from J, the junction contained 11 bases not matched to a gene. Germline V CDR1 and CDR2: MDHEN, SYDVKM. Variable domain in full (rest from reference TRBV28 and TRBJ1-6): DVKVTQSSRYLVKRTGEKVFLECVQDMDHENMFWYRQDPGLGLRLIYFSYDVKMKEKGDIPEGYSVSREKKERFSLILESASTNQTSMYLCASILRTGNPSPLHFGNGTRLTVT.

The rearrangement links TRBV14 to TRBJ2-2; 7 bases are shared with TRBD1. The CDR3 length is 15 residues. The ends lost 1 base at V and 5 bases at J; junction bases unmatched: 4. CDR1 is SGHDN, CDR2 FVKESK, per germline. The CDR3 here is CASSQVAGGTGELFF. The CDR3 DNA reads TGTGCCAGCAGCCAAGTGGCAGGGGGAACCGGGGAGCTGTTTTTT.

As to this clone: At one of its ends the junction is not consistent with the germline gene, which may arise from a read error. V usage is TRBV4-1 and J usage is TRBJ2-7, with D perhaps given as TRBD1 or TRBD2 (6 bases each). Looked up from germline, CDR1 is MGHRA and CDR2 is YSYEKL. The CDR3 totals 13 residues. Here the CDR3 DNA reads TGCGCCAGCAGCGCCCGACAGGAGGGGAGCATGAACTTC. Translating it yields CASSARQEGSMNF.

CDR3 loop: CASSHGLAGGRRETQYF. As DNA, the CDR3 is TGCGCCAGCAGCCACGGACTAGCGGGGGGGCGGCGGGAGACCCAGTACTTC. The chain is built from TRBV5-1 and TRBJ2-5; TRBD2 matches 15 bases. Germline values: CDR1 SGHRS, CDR2 YFSETQ. V trimming: 4 bases; J trimming: 5 bases; junction bases outside the gene matches: 9. The CDR3 runs to 17 residues.

The rearrangement links TRBV28 to TRBJ2-1, with D perhaps TRBD1 (5 bases). This CDR3 has 14 residues. Germline V gene data show CDR1 as MDHEN and CDR2 as SYDVKM. V was trimmed by 2 bases and J by 9 bases, leaving 14 bases between them. CDR3 sequence: CASSLLQGMGEQFF. CDR3 sequence (DNA): TGTGCCAGCAGTTTACTGCAGGGAATGGGTGAGCAGTTCTTC.

The chain joins TRBV18 to TRBJ1-1; no reliable D call. The CDR3 spans 16 residues. Trimming removed 2 bases at V and 0 bases at J, with 13 bases between. Germline CDR1 and CDR2: KGHSH and LQKENI. The CDR3 region has the DNA TGTGCCAGCTCACCAGACGTAGGTCAGGTGAACACTGAAGCTTTCTTT. It codes for CASSPDVGQVNTEAFF. Full variable domain (rest looked up from reference TRBV18 and TRBJ1-1): NAGVMQNPRHLVRRRGQEARLRCSPMKGHSHVYWYRQLPEEGLKFMVYLQKENIIDESGMPKERFSAEFPKEGPSILRIQQVVRGDSAAYFCASSPDVGQVNTEAFFGQGTRLTVV.

The rearrangement uses TRBV4-3 and TRBJ1-3; D gene unclear. This CDR3 comprises 16 residues. Per the germline V gene, CDR1 is LGHNA and CDR2 is YSLEER. Trimming pared 0 bases from V and 3 bases from J, leaving 12 bases between. CDR3: CASSQERRLFGNTIYF. The CDR3 DNA sequence: TGCGCCAGCAGCCAAGAACGCAGACTGTTTGGAAACACCATATATTTT.

The CDR3 sequence is CSVEGERLNYGYTF. As DNA, the CDR3 is TGCAGCGTTGAGGGGGAAAGACTTAACTATGGCTACACCTTC. The gene calls are TRBV29-1 and TRBJ1-2; possible D gene TRBD1, 5 bases. The germline V gene has CDR1 SQVTM and CDR2 ANQGSEA. This CDR3 has 14 residues. Trimming pared 3 bases from V and 1 base from J, leaving 12 bases between.

The V call is TRBV9, the J call TRBJ1-2, with no clear D. Trimming stripped 5 bases from V and 3 bases from J, with 20 bases between. The CDR3 totals 16 residues. Germline V gene sequence: CDR1 SGDLS, CDR2 YYNGEE. This CDR3 is CASRPSTGSGYYGYTF. CDR3 DNA: TGTGCCAGCAGACCTAGTACGGGAAGTGGGTACTATGGCTACACCTTC.